One and the same sample provided the 14 T cell receptor beta chains below, sequenced in a study of cytotoxic CD8 clonotypes in ibrutinib-treated CLL. Sequencing was performed with immunoSEQ multiplex PCR; in TCRdb, only in-frame clones are kept and a portion is missing. The sample contains 150,000 or so clones, under 85% of which appear only once. The sample consisted of PBMCs, taken after 24 months of ibrutinib treatment. The receptors originated from a human donor with chronic lymphocytic leukemia.

The CDR3, as DNA: TGTGCCAGCAGCAGTACCCGTAAGGCGCAGTATTTT. Translated: CASSSTRKAQYF. V is TRBV27 and J is TRBJ2-3; D not resolved. V lost 6 bases to trimming and J lost 10 bases, with 14 bases between them. There are 12 residues in the CDR3. Germline CDR1 MNHEY, CDR2 SMNVEV (reference sequence).

The gene calls are TRBV5-5 and TRBJ1-1; weak D call: TRBD1 (6 bases). Trimming pared 6 bases from V and 6 bases from J, leaving 18 bases between. CDR1 is SGHKS and CDR2 is YYEKEE in the germline V gene (reference sequence). CDR3 length equals 14 residues. The CDR3 here is CASNRGASIPEAFF. The CDR3 DNA sequence: TGTGCCAGCAACCGGGGGGCCTCGATACCTGAAGCTTTCTTT.

The V and J genes are TRBV5-4 and TRBJ2-5; TRBD2 matches at 12 bases. Germline CDR1 is SGHNT and CDR2 is YYREEE (reference sequence). V lost 4 bases, J lost 3 bases, and 7 bases stayed unmatched. The CDR3 length is 16 residues. CDR3 bases: TGTGCCAGCAGCCTAACTAGCGGGGGGACTAAAGAGACCCAGTACTTC. It encodes CASSLTSGGTKETQYF.

This clone was picked up many times. The V gene is TRBV7-2, the J gene TRBJ1-4; D gene unclear. The CDR3 covers 14 residues. Trimming took 3 bases from V and 0 from J, leaving 5 bases between them. Germline V gene data show CDR1 as SGHTA and CDR2 as FQGNSA. The CDR3 DNA reads TGTGCCAGCAGCTTTATTGCAACTAATGAAAAACTGTTTTTT. Protein product: CASSFIATNEKLFF.

This clone has just a few counts. The sample holds other DNA sequences that translate to the same CDR3. The rearrangement links TRBV30 to TRBJ2-1; TRBD1 might be the D (6 bases). The V end lost 0 bases, the J end lost 7 bases, and 7 bases lay between the germline ends. Germline V gene lookup returns CDR1 GTSNPN and CDR2 SVGIG (reference sequence). CDR3 length: 12 residues. In nucleotides, the CDR3 is TGTGCCTGGAGTGTACAGGGAAATGAGCAGTTCTTC. Its protein is CAWSVQGNEQFF.

There are a few counts of this clone. V and J are TRBV2 and TRBJ1-5; perhaps TRBD1 as D (6 bases). V was pared by 8 bases and J by 4 bases, with 21 bases between. Germline CDR1 reads SNHLY; CDR2 reads FYNNEI. This CDR3 contains 16 residues. The chain's CDR3 is CASELRRGSGNQPQHF. The CDR3 DNA follows: TGTGCCAGCGAGTTAAGGAGGGGGTCAGGTAATCAGCCCCAGCATTTT.

This rearrangement joins TRBV29-1 to TRBJ1-1, with TRBD1 identical over 9 bases. This CDR3 has 14 amino acids. The germline V gene encodes CDR1 SQVTM and CDR2 ANQGSEA. Unmatched junction bases numbered 3, after V lost 3 bases and J lost 1 base. CDR3 coding DNA: TGCAGCGTTGATGGGACAGGGAGGAACACTGAAGCTTTCTTT. Its translation: CSVDGTGRNTEAFF.

This sequence joins TRBV28 and TRBJ2-7; possible D gene TRBD1, 7 bases. The germline CDR1 and CDR2 sequences are MDHEN and SYDVKM. The CDR3 is 15 amino acids. V shed 3 bases and J shed 0 bases, with 12 bases lying between them. The CDR3 sequence is CASSFRGVRSYEQYF. The CDR3 bases are TGTGCCAGCAGTTTCAGGGGGGTCCGCTCCTACGAGCAGTACTTC.

This clone appeared once. CDR3 nucleotide sequence: TGTGCCAGCACCTTCAACCCGGGCAGGGCCTACGAGCAGTACTTC. Amino acids: CASTFNPGRAYEQYF. The rearrangement joins TRBV6-1 to TRBJ2-7; possible D gene TRBD1, 5 bases. Per germline, CDR1 MNHNS and CDR2 SASEGT. Trimming took off 7 bases at V and 2 bases at J, with 18 bases between the two ends. The CDR3 is 15 amino acids.

Regarding this clone: The junction departs from germline at one end; a sequencing error may be responsible. V is TRBV7-7 and J is TRBJ2-3; D is possibly TRBD1 (5 bases). CDR1 is SSHAT, CDR2 FNYEAQ, per germline (reference sequence). CDR3 size: 16 residues. The CDR3 region has the DNA TGTGCTAGCAGCTTATCGACAGTCCTGGGCACAGATACGCAGTATTTT. It specifies CASSLSTVLGTDTQYF.

This clone was recorded once. The gene calls are TRBV7-3 and TRBJ2-3; TRBD2 might be the D (6 bases). CDR3 length: 15 residues. Trimming shortened V by 5 bases and J by 0 bases, and 12 bases separated the two germline ends. CDR1 is SGHTA, CDR2 FQGTGA, per germline. CDR3 in DNA: TGTGCCAGCAGCCGGACGGGAGATAGCACAGATACGCAGTATTTT. Translating it yields CASSRTGDSTDTQYF.

V is TRBV11-2 and J is TRBJ1-5, with D perhaps TRBD1 (5 bases). CDR3 size: 14 residues. The germline V gene encodes CDR1 SGHAT and CDR2 FQNNGV. With 0 bases removed from V and 7 bases from J, the gap between germline ends came to 10 bases. The CDR3 DNA is TGTGCCAGCAGCTTAGATGAGGGGCACCAGCCCCAGCATTTT. Translation: CASSLDEGHQPQHF.

This clone was detected once. The rearrangement links TRBV29-1 to TRBJ2-2; D unresolved. Germline CDR1 SQVTM, CDR2 ANQGSEA. The CDR3 extends over 14 amino acids. V was cut by 1 base and J by 4 bases, with 10 bases left in between. CDR3 loop: CSVEGAESTGELFF. The CDR3, as DNA: TGCAGCGTTGAAGGAGCAGAATCCACCGGGGAGCTGTTTTTT.

The chain has TRBV7-3 and TRBJ1-6, with TRBD1 matching over 7 bases. Germline-derived CDR1 and CDR2 are SGHTA and FQGTGA. The CDR3 has 16 amino acids. V dropped 5 bases and J dropped 2; count of bases not matched to a gene: 6. CDR3 amino acids: CASSPEQGAYNSPLHF. Here the CDR3 DNA reads TGTGCCAGCAGCCCCGAGCAGGGGGCCTATAATTCACCCCTCCACTTT.